The next 23 T cell receptor beta chains were all read from a single sample in a study of OX40 agonist ivuxolimab in advanced cancers. TCRdb keeps only in-frame clones here, not all; method: immunoSEQ multiplex PCR. The profile covers about 14,000 clones, with about 90% appearing a single time and roughly a quarter taken by the ten largest. The input for sequencing was CD4+ or CD8+ T cells sorted from blood, taken in a trial of the OX40 agonist ivuxolimab. The receptors stem from an adult with an advanced solid tumor such as melanoma, head and neck, liver or kidney cancer.

The chain joins TRBV7-6 to TRBJ1-3; D is possibly TRBD1 (6 bases). Germline values: CDR1 SGHVS, CDR2 FNYEAQ. V shed 4 bases and J shed 0 bases, with 13 bases lying between them. This CDR3 comprises 16 residues. This CDR3 reads CASSSFSRGSGNTIYF. The CDR3 DNA is TGTGCCAGCAGCTCCTTTTCCAGGGGCTCTGGAAACACCATATATTTT.

J is TRBJ2-7 and V is TRBV27; weak D call: TRBD1 (6 bases). The CDR3 has 14 amino acids. Germline V gene sequence: CDR1 MNHEY, CDR2 SMNVEV (reference sequence). The V end was cut by 2 bases, the J end by 3 bases, with 11 bases between. CDR3 sequence (DNA): TGTGCCAGCAGTTTACCAGGGGCATACTACGAGCAGTACTTC. Translating gives CASSLPGAYYEQYF.

This chain joins TRBV2 and TRBJ2-7; 14 nucleotides line up with TRBD2. This CDR3 region has 15 residues. The V segment lost 7 bases and the J segment 5 bases; nucleotides outside the gene matches: 7. Germline CDR1 reads SNHLY; CDR2 reads FYNNEI. This CDR3 reads CASNRLAGGKNEQYF. CDR3 DNA: TGTGCCAGCAACCGACTAGCGGGAGGGAAGAACGAGCAGTACTTC.

The rearrangement joins TRBV19 to TRBJ2-1; 7 bases map to TRBD2. The CDR3 runs 20 residues. Germline trimming cut 1 base from V and 3 bases from J; bases unmatched to any gene: 18. Germline CDR1 and CDR2: LNHDA and SQIVND (reference sequence). CDR3: CASSIAYLAEIPNNYNEQFF. CDR3 bases: TGTGCCAGTAGTATAGCGTACCTAGCGGAAATACCGAACAACTACAATGAGCAGTTCTTC. Using reference TRBV19 and TRBJ2-1 for the parts outside the CDR3, the full variable domain is DGGITQSPKYLFRKEGQNVTLSCEQNLNHDAMYWYRQDPGQGLRLIYYSQIVNDFQKGDIAEGYSVSREKKESFPLTVTSAQKNPTAFYLCASSIAYLAEIPNNYNEQFFGPGTRLTVL.

The J gene is TRBJ1-2, the V gene TRBV9; 9 nucleotides agree with TRBD1. The CDR3 length is 15 residues. Germline CDR1 is SGDLS and CDR2 is YYNGEE. With V trimmed by 4 bases and J by 4 bases, 8 bases remained unmatched. As DNA, the CDR3 is TGTGCCAGCAGCCCCCGGACAGGGGAGTTCTATGGCTACACCTTC. It codes for CASSPRTGEFYGYTF.

The rearrangement uses TRBV4-2 and TRBJ2-1; the D is unclear. Trimming removed 0 bases at V and 10 bases at J, with 10 bases between. The germline V gene has CDR1 LGHNA and CDR2 YNFKEQ. The CDR3 totals 13 residues. Written as DNA, the CDR3 is TGTGCCAGCAGCCAAGAATTCCTCTTGGAGCAGTTCTTC. Protein: CASSQEFLLEQFF.

The chain joins TRBV5-8 to TRBJ2-7; D call uncertain. Germline CDR1 is SGHTS and CDR2 is YDEGEE. The CDR3 totals 11 residues. Trimming took 7 bases from V and 2 from J, leaving 7 bases between them. CDR3 nucleotides: TGTGCCAGCCCGCAGGCCTACGAGCAGTACTTC. Translating it yields CASPQAYEQYF.

This clone was observed a few times. CDR3 in amino acids: CASSQDSISNQPQHF. In nucleotides, the CDR3 is TGCGCCAGCAGCCAAGACAGTATTAGCAATCAGCCCCAGCATTTT. This rearrangement joins TRBV4-1 to TRBJ1-5, with D hard to call. The V gene's germline CDR1 is MGHRA and CDR2 YSYEKL. Trimming cost V 0 bases and J 0 bases, with 6 bases left between them. The CDR3 covers 15 residues.

This clone ranks as medium-sized. CDR3 sequence (DNA): TGTGCCAGCAGCGCCAGGGACAGGACGGGGTACGAGCAGTACTTC. This encodes CASSARDRTGYEQYF. The chain carries TRBV13 and TRBJ2-7; 8 nucleotides line up with TRBD1. This CDR3 has 15 residues. With V trimmed by 5 bases and J by 4 bases, 10 bases remained unmatched. CDR1 and CDR2 from the germline V gene are PRHDT and FYEKMQ (reference sequence).

The gene calls are TRBV27 and TRBJ1-2; a weak D match, TRBD1 (5 bases). Germline loops: CDR1 MNHEY, CDR2 SMNVEV (reference sequence). The CDR3 runs to 14 residues. Trimming shortened V by 0 bases and J by 5 bases, and 10 bases separated the two germline ends. The CDR3 DNA is TGTGCCAGCAGTTTATCGATGGGGGGATATGGCTACACCTTC. Amino acids: CASSLSMGGYGYTF.

V usage is TRBV11-2 and J usage is TRBJ2-2, with 11 bases matching TRBD1. After removal of 5 bases from V and 3 bases from J, the junction contained 5 bases not matched to a gene. CDR3 size: 16 residues. Germline V CDR1 and CDR2: SGHAT, FQNNGV. CDR3 sequence: CASSAWTGGDTGELFF. CDR3 DNA sequence: TGTGCCAGCAGCGCCTGGACAGGGGGCGACACCGGGGAGCTGTTTTTT.

The chain links TRBV28 to TRBJ1-6; D is uncertain. From germline, CDR1 is MDHEN and CDR2 SYDVKM. This CDR3 comprises 14 residues. Trimming left V 4 bases short and J 1 base short, with 5 bases between. Here the CDR3 DNA reads TGTGCCAGCAGTTGGGGTTCCTATAATTCACCCCTCCACTTT. Residues: CASSWGSYNSPLHF. The variable domain in full, with the rest retrieved from reference TRBV28 and TRBJ1-6, is DVKVTQSSRYLVKRTGEKVFLECVQDMDHENMFWYRQDPGLGLRLIYFSYDVKMKEKGDIPEGYSVSREKKERFSLILESASTNQTSMYLCASSWGSYNSPLHFGNGTRLTVT.

This clone was seen more than once but under ten times. V is TRBV6-5 and J is TRBJ2-7, with D unresolved. The germline V gene encodes CDR1 MNHEY and CDR2 SVGAGI. V lost 6 bases, J lost 6 bases, and 12 bases lay in between. CDR3 length: 12 amino acids. The CDR3 here is CASSPDSLEQYF. The CDR3 bases are TGTGCCAGCAGCCCCGACTCTCTCGAGCAGTACTTC.

The chain is built from TRBV9 and TRBJ2-1; D possibly corresponds to TRBD2 (5 bases). The ends were cut back, 1 base at V and 3 bases at J, with 11 bases in the middle. This CDR3 comprises 15 residues. CDR1 is SGDLS and CDR2 is YYNGEE in the germline V gene. The CDR3 region is CASSVKSGSYNEQFF. As DNA, the CDR3 is TGTGCCAGCAGCGTAAAAAGCGGAAGCTACAATGAGCAGTTCTTC.

The V call is TRBV4-1, the J call TRBJ2-7, with D perhaps matching TRBD2 (5 bases). Trimming shortened V by 2 bases and J by 3 bases, and 8 bases separated the two germline ends. This CDR3 comprises 13 residues. Germline assignment: CDR1 MGHRA and CDR2 YSYEKL. DNA for the CDR3: TGCGCCAGCAGCCAATCAGCGGACTACGAGCAGTACTTC. It translates to CASSQSADYEQYF.

V gene TRBV27 combines with J gene TRBJ2-2; D might be TRBD1 or TRBD2, each matching 5 bases. Trimming took off 3 bases at V and 4 bases at J, with 12 bases between the two ends. Germline V gene sequence: CDR1 MNHEY, CDR2 SMNVEV (reference sequence). The CDR3 has 15 amino acids. The CDR3 DNA follows: TGTGCCAGCAGTTTTGCCAGGGAGATCACCGGGGAGCTGTTTTTT. Its protein product is CASSFAREITGELFF.

The gene calls are TRBV5-6 and TRBJ1-5; D not certain. Looked up from germline, CDR1 is SGHDT and CDR2 is YYEEEE. The CDR3 length is 13 residues. Trimming left V 0 bases short and J 3 bases short, with 4 bases between. Here the CDR3 reads CASSLAANQPQHF. CDR3 bases: TGTGCCAGCAGCTTGGCCGCCAATCAGCCCCAGCATTTT.

The rearrangement uses TRBV5-8 and TRBJ2-7; D is possibly TRBD1 or TRBD2 (5 bases each). The CDR3 has 13 amino acids. V lost 2 bases, J lost 3 bases, and 9 bases lay in between. CDR1 is SGHTS, CDR2 YDEGEE, per germline. The CDR3 reads CASSFEGYYEQYF. The CDR3 DNA follows: TGTGCCAGCAGCTTTGAGGGGTACTACGAGCAGTACTTC.

This chain connects TRBV27 to TRBJ1-2, with D unclear. V lost 5 bases and J 4 bases, leaving 20 bases between the germline ends. CDR1 is MNHEY, CDR2 SMNVEV, per germline (reference sequence). This CDR3 is 16 amino acids long. The CDR3 protein is CASSPSLAGSPYGYTF. In DNA, the CDR3 is TGTGCCAGCAGTCCCTCCCTGGCGGGGTCCCCCTATGGCTACACCTTC.

Sample share makes this clone medium-sized. V usage is TRBV28 and J usage is TRBJ2-3; 7 positions match TRBD2. This CDR3 region has 16 residues. J gave up 4 bases and V 6 bases, and 13 bases lay outside the gene matches. Germline V CDR1 and CDR2: MDHEN, SYDVKM. CDR3 DNA sequence: TGTGCCAGCAGGCCCCCGCGGGGGTGGATGTCAGATACGCAGTATTTT. Translating it yields CASRPPRGWMSDTQYF.

On this clone itself: A read error may account for a junction end that differs from germline. V and J are TRBV2 and TRBJ1-5; D remains ambiguous. The CDR3 totals 12 residues. Germline lookup yields CDR1 SNHLY and CDR2 FYNNEI. For the CDR3, the DNA is TGTGCCAGCAGTGAAGTGGGCCCACCCCGGCATTTT. Its translation: CASSEVGPPRHF.

This chain links TRBV6-1 with TRBJ2-3; the D gene could be TRBD1 or TRBD2 (5 bases each). The ends were cut back, 11 bases at V and 0 bases at J, with 15 bases in the middle. Germline CDR1 MNHNS, CDR2 SASEGT. This CDR3 has 14 residues. CDR3 in DNA: TGTGCCGGGGGTCACACCTCTAGCACAGATACGCAGTATTTT. Encoded protein: CAGGHTSSTDTQYF.

The CDR3 DNA follows: TGTGCCAGCAGTCCACAAAGCACAGATACGCAGTATTTT. Protein product: CASSPQSTDTQYF. The chain couples TRBV7-9 to TRBJ2-3; D gene uncertain. The CDR3 totals 13 residues. Germline V gene data show CDR1 as SEHNR and CDR2 as FQNEAQ (reference sequence). Between the trimmed V and J ends, which lost 6 bases and 0 bases, there was a span of 7 bases.